These 22 T cell receptor beta chains were sequenced from one sample in a study of OX40 agonist ivuxolimab in advanced cancers. Profiling relied on immunoSEQ multiplex PCR, and the TCRdb table lists in-frame clones only, not all of them. Altogether over 150,000 clones are present, roughly 94% being singletons, with the ten largest covering just over 0.3%. Here the sequenced sample was CD4+ or CD8+ T cells sorted from blood, taken in a trial of the OX40 agonist ivuxolimab. The receptors stem from an adult with an advanced solid tumor such as melanoma, head and neck, liver or kidney cancer.

This clone was recorded only once. The rearrangement joins TRBV30 to TRBJ2-7; 11 nucleotides line up with TRBD2. With V trimmed by 3 bases and J by 4 bases, 14 bases remained unmatched. Germline CDR1 reads GTSNPN; CDR2 reads SVGIG (reference sequence). This CDR3 spans 17 amino acids. CDR3 protein: CAWSRLAGGNRRYEQYF. CDR3 DNA sequence: TGTGCCTGGAGCCGGCTAGCGGGAGGAAATCGAAGGTACGAGCAGTACTTC.

The CDR3 is CASSLSELKPQHF. CDR3 bases: TGTGCCAGCAGCTTGTCAGAATTGAAGCCCCAGCATTTT. The chain has TRBV7-2 and TRBJ1-5; D is ambiguous. The CDR3 runs to 13 residues. Between the trimmed V and J ends, which lost 3 bases and 8 bases, there was a span of 11 bases. Germline CDR1 SGHTA, CDR2 FQGNSA.

The rearrangement joins TRBV7-2 to TRBJ2-7, with TRBD1 matching 9 bases. Germline trimming cut 4 bases from V and 3 bases from J; bases unmatched to any gene: 10. Germline V CDR1 and CDR2: SGHTA, FQGNSA. The CDR3 consists of 16 residues. The CDR3 DNA is TGTGCCAGCAGCTCACCCCGGGACAGGGAGTTCTACGAGCAGTACTTC. Translated: CASSSPRDREFYEQYF.

In its sample, this clone was seen once. The chain combines TRBV5-1 with TRBJ2-1, with 11 nucleotides matching TRBD2. The germline CDR1 and CDR2 sequences are SGHRS and YFSETQ. J was trimmed by 8 bases and V by 3 bases; bases with no gene match: 13. CDR3 length equals 17 residues. CDR3 loop: CASSSTGLAVQRDEQFF. The CDR3 DNA sequence: TGCGCCAGCAGCTCCACGGGACTAGCGGTCCAGAGGGATGAGCAGTTCTTC.

This chain joins TRBV9 and TRBJ1-2; a possible D gene is TRBD1 (5 bases). The CDR3 covers 14 residues. The V gene's germline CDR1 is SGDLS and CDR2 YYNGEE. Trimming cost V 0 bases and J 6 bases, with 12 bases left between them. CDR3 residues: CASSVAGGGDGYTF. CDR3 in DNA: TGTGCCAGCAGCGTAGCGGGCGGAGGGGATGGCTACACCTTC.

The V and J genes are TRBV7-3 and TRBJ2-1; 8 bases fit TRBD2. J gave up 1 base and V 4 bases, and 3 bases lay outside the gene matches. CDR3 size: 15 residues. The V gene's germline CDR1 is SGHTA and CDR2 FQGTGA. The CDR3 loop reads CASSSRLASYNEQFF. CDR3 DNA sequence: TGTGCCAGCAGCTCCCGACTAGCGTCCTACAATGAGCAGTTCTTC.

The chain joins TRBV11-1 to TRBJ2-7, with 11 bases matching TRBD1. Germline CDR1 reads SGHAT; CDR2 reads FQDESV (reference sequence). Unmatched junction bases numbered 17, after V lost 5 bases and J lost 11 bases. This CDR3 is built from 16 residues. The CDR3 region has the DNA TGTGCCAGCAGCCCGAATCGGGACAGGGGGAGTTCTGGGGAGTACTTC. As protein: CASSPNRDRGSSGEYF. Using reference TRBV11-1 and TRBJ2-7 for the parts outside the CDR3, the full variable domain is EAEVAQSPRYKITEKSQAVAFWCDPISGHATLYWYRQILGQGPELLVQFQDESVVDDSQLPKDRFSAERLKGVDSTLKIQPAELGDSAMYLCASSPNRDRGSSGEYFGPGTRLTVT.

The chain is built from TRBV5-4 and TRBJ1-1, with unresolved D. Per germline, CDR1 SGHNT and CDR2 YYREEE (reference sequence). The CDR3 has 12 amino acids. Trimming left V 4 bases short and J 0 bases short, with 4 bases between. DNA of the CDR3: TGTGCCAGCAGCCCATTGAACACTGAAGCTTTCTTT. It translates to CASSPLNTEAFF.

The chain uses TRBV19 and TRBJ1-1; D is perhaps TRBD1 (5 bases). V lost 4 bases and J lost 11, with 23 bases in between. The CDR3 has 15 residues. The germline CDR1 and CDR2 sequences are LNHDA and SQIVND (reference sequence). CDR3 nucleotides: TGTGCCAGTAGTACATACAGGACCGGCGACCAGAGTGCTTTCTTT. Encoded protein: CASSTYRTGDQSAFF.

With respect to this clone: The sample holds other DNA sequences that translate to the same CDR3. CDR3 DNA sequence: TGTGCCAGCAGTCCTCCGGGACAGCACTACGAGCAGTACTTC. Its translation: CASSPPGQHYEQYF. The rearrangement links TRBV28 to TRBJ2-7; 7 bases line up with TRBD1. Germline trimming cut 5 bases from V and 3 bases from J; bases unmatched to any gene: 7. Germline CDR1 and CDR2: MDHEN and SYDVKM. This CDR3 spans 14 amino acids.

The chain carries TRBV5-1 and TRBJ2-1; 13 bases align to TRBD2. CDR1 is SGHRS and CDR2 is YFSETQ in the germline V gene. V gave up 4 bases and J gave up 10 bases; unmatched junction bases: 2. CDR3 length: 13 amino acids. The CDR3: CASSLGLAGEQFF. The DNA of the CDR3 is TGCGCCAGCAGCCTGGGACTAGCGGGAGAGCAGTTCTTC.

The V gene is TRBV29-1, the J gene TRBJ2-7; no clear D gene. Germline V lookup: CDR1 SQVTM, CDR2 ANQGSEA. The CDR3 is made up of 11 amino acids. V was cut by 7 bases and J by 3 bases, with 10 bases left in between. CDR3 nucleotides: TGCAGCGCCGTGACACACTACGAGCAGTACTTC. It codes for CSAVTHYEQYF.

The chain couples TRBV7-3 to TRBJ2-6; 7 bases map to TRBD2. Germline-derived CDR1 and CDR2 are SGHTA and FQGTGA. Trimming at V came to 2 bases and at J to 0 bases, leaving 1 base not matched to a gene. The CDR3 extends over 16 amino acids. The CDR3 here is CASSLGGSSGANVLTF. DNA of the CDR3: TGTGCCAGCAGCTTAGGCGGGAGCTCTGGGGCCAACGTCCTGACTTTC.

The chain combines TRBV27 with TRBJ1-3, with TRBD1 as a possible D gene (6 bases). V was shortened by 5 bases and J by 2 bases, with 16 bases between the two germline ends. Germline V gene data show CDR1 as MNHEY and CDR2 as SMNVEV (reference sequence). The length of the CDR3 is 16 residues. CDR3 sequence reads: CASSHGGSGAGNTIYF. The CDR3 DNA follows: TGTGCCAGCAGTCACGGAGGTTCAGGGGCTGGAAACACCATATATTTT.

V usage is TRBV2 and J usage is TRBJ2-2, with D possibly TRBD1 on 7 matching bases. Trimming took off 4 bases at V and 4 bases at J, with 10 bases between the two ends. This CDR3 contains 14 residues. Germline values: CDR1 SNHLY, CDR2 FYNNEI. The CDR3 sequence is CASSVRDSTGELFF. In nucleotides, the CDR3 is TGTGCCAGCAGTGTGCGGGACAGCACCGGGGAGCTGTTTTTT.

The V gene is TRBV10-2, the J gene TRBJ1-1; tentative D call: TRBD1 (6 bases). V lost 8 bases to trimming and J lost 5 bases, with 21 bases between them. This CDR3 region has 15 residues. Germline assignment: CDR1 WSHSY and CDR2 SAAADI. The CDR3: CASRYWGAEETEAFF. The CDR3 DNA is TGCGCCAGCCGGTATTGGGGGGCTGAAGAAACTGAAGCTTTCTTT.

This clone showed up just once. V gene TRBV5-8 combines with J gene TRBJ2-5, with D possibly TRBD1 on 5 matching bases. The V gene lost 2 bases and the J gene lost 9 bases, with 8 bases spanning the gap. Germline-derived CDR1 and CDR2 are SGHTS and YDEGEE. This CDR3 has 11 residues. The CDR3 region has the DNA TGTGCCAGCAGCTTCAGGGCGGCCCAGTACTTC. This gives the protein CASSFRAAQYF. Using reference TRBV5-8 and TRBJ2-5 for the parts outside the CDR3, the full variable domain is EAGVTQSPTHLIKTRGQQATLRCSPISGHTSVYWYQQALGLGLQFLLWYDEGEERNRGNFPPRFSGRQFPNYSSELNVNALELEDSALYLCASSFRAAQYFGPGTRLLVL.

CDR3 bases: TGTGCCAGCAGACTCTCTGGAAACACCATATATTTT. Its protein product is CASRLSGNTIYF. The gene calls are TRBV9 and TRBJ1-3, with D uncertain. There are 12 residues in the CDR3. V was pared by 5 bases and J by 0 bases, with 3 bases between. Germline assignment: CDR1 SGDLS and CDR2 YYNGEE.

The genes are TRBV28 and TRBJ2-7; D call uncertain. Trimming pared 4 bases from V and 4 bases from J, leaving 11 bases between. CDR1 is MDHEN and CDR2 is SYDVKM in the germline V gene. This CDR3 region has 13 residues. CDR3 sequence reads: CASSSKMTYEQYF. The CDR3 nucleotides are TGTGCCAGCAGTTCCAAGATGACTTACGAGCAGTACTTC.

The V gene is TRBV7-2, the J gene TRBJ1-2, with D perhaps matching TRBD1 (6 bases). Trimming took off 0 bases at V and 0 bases at J, with 11 bases between the two ends. The germline V gene has CDR1 SGHTA and CDR2 FQGNSA. There are 16 residues in the CDR3. CDR3 sequence reads: CASSLASGETNYGYTF. The CDR3 coding sequence is TGTGCCAGCAGCTTAGCTTCAGGGGAGACTAACTATGGCTACACCTTC.

The CDR3 bases are TGCGCCAGCAGCTTGGCCCGGGGACTAGCCGCCTACAATGAGCAGTTCTTC. As protein: CASSLARGLAAYNEQFF. The rearrangement links TRBV5-1 to TRBJ2-1; TRBD2 aligns across 9 bases. The CDR3 consists of 17 residues. Germline-derived CDR1 and CDR2 are SGHRS and YFSETQ. V lost 0 bases to trimming and J lost 2 bases; unmatched junction nucleotides: 6.

Turning to this clone: Other nucleotide sequences in the sample specify the same CDR3. The rearrangement joins TRBV5-1 to TRBJ2-1; unclear D gene. Germline values: CDR1 SGHRS, CDR2 YFSETQ. The CDR3 length is 12 residues. V was clipped by 0 bases and J by 8 bases, with 6 bases between them. The CDR3 here is CASSLAVDEQFF. In nucleotides, the CDR3 is TGCGCCAGCAGCTTGGCGGTAGATGAGCAGTTCTTC.